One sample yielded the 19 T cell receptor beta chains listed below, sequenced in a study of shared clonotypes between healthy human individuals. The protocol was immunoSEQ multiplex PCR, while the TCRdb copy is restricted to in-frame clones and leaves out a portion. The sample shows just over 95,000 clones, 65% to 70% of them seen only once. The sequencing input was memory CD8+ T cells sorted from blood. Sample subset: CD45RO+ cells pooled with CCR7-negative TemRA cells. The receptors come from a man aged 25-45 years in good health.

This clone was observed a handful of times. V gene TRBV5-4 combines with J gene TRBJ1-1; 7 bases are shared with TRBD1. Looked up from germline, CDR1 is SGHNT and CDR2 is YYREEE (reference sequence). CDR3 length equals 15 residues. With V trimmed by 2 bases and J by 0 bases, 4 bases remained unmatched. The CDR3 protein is CASSFTGALNTEAFF. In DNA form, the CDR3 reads TGTGCCAGCAGCTTCACAGGGGCCCTGAACACTGAAGCTTTCTTT.

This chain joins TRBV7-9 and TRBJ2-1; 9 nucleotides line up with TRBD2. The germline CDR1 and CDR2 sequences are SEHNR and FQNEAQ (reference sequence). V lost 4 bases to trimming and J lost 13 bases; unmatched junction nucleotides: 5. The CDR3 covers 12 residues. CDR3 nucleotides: TGTGCCAGCAGCTCTGAGGGACTAGCTCAGTTCTTC. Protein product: CASSSEGLAQFF. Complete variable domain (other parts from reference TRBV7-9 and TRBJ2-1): DTGVSQNPRHKITKRGQNVTFRCDPISEHNRLYWYRQTLGQGPEFLTYFQNEAQLEKSRLLSDRFSAERPKGSFSTLEIQRTEQGDSAMYLCASSSEGLAQFFGPGTRLTVL.

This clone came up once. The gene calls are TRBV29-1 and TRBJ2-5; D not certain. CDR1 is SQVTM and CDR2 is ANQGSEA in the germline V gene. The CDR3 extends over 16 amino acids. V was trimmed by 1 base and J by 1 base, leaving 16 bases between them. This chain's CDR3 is CSVEGPVLAPQETQYF. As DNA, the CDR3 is TGCAGCGTTGAAGGGCCCGTCTTAGCCCCCCAAGAGACCCAGTACTTC.

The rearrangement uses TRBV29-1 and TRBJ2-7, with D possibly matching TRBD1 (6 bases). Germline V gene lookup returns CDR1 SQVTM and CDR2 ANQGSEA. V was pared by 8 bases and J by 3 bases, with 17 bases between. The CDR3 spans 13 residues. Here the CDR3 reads CSLPPTQGYEQYF. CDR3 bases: TGCAGCCTCCCCCCCACACAGGGCTACGAGCAGTACTTC.

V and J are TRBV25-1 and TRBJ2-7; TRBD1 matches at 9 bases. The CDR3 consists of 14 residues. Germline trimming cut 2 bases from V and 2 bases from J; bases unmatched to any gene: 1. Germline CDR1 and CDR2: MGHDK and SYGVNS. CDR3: CASSEDRGTYEQYF. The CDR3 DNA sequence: TGTGCCAGCAGTGAAGACAGGGGGACCTACGAGCAGTACTTC.

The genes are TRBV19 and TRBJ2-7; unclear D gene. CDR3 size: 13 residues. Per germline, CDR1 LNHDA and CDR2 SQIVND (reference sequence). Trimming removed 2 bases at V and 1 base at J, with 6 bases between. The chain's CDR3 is CASSIWPSYEQYF. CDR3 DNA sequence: TGTGCCAGTAGTATATGGCCGTCCTACGAGCAGTACTTC.

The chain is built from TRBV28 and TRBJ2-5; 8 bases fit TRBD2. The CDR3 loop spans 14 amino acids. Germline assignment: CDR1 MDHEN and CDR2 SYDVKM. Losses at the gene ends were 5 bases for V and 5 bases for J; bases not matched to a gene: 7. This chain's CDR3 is CASSGSGRGETQYF. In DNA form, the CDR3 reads TGTGCCAGCAGTGGAAGCGGGAGAGGCGAGACCCAGTACTTC.

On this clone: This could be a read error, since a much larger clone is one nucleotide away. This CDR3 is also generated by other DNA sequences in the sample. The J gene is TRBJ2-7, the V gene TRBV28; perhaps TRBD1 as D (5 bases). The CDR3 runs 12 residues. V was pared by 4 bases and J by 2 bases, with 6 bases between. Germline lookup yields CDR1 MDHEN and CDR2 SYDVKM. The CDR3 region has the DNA TGTGCCAGCAGTTCAGGGACCTACGAGCAGTACTTC. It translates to CASSSGTYEQYF.

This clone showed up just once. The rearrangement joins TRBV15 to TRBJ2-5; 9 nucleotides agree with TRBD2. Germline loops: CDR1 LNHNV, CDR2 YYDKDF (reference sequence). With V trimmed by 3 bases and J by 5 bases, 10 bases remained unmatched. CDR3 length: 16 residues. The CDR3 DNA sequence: TGTGCCACCAGCAGCCCAGGCGGGAGGGCATCCGAGACCCAGTACTTC. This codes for CATSSPGGRASETQYF. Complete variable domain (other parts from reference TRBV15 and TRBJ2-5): DAMVIQNPRYQVTQFGKPVTLSCSQTLNHNVMYWYQQKSSQAPKLLFHYYDKDFNNEADTPDNFQSRRPNTSFCFLDIRSPGLGDTAMYLCATSSPGGRASETQYFGPGTRLLVL.

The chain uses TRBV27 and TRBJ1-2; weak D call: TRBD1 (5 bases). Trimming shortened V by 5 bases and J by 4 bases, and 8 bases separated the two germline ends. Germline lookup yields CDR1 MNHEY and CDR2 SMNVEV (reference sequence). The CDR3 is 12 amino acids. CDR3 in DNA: TGTGCCAGCAGTACGGGGGGCTATGGCTACACCTTC. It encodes CASSTGGYGYTF.

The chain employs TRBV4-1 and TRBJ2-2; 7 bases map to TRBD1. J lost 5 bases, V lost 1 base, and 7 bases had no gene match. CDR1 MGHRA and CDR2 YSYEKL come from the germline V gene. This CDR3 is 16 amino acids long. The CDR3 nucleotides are TGCGCCAGCAGCCAAGTAAAGACAGGGCGGACCGGGGAGCTGTTTTTT. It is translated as CASSQVKTGRTGELFF.

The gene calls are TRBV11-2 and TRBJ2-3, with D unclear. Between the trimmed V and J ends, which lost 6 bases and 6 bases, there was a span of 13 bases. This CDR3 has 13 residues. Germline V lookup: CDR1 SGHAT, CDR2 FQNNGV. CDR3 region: CASSPAWSDTQYF. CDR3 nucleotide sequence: TGTGCCAGCAGTCCCGCTTGGTCCGATACGCAGTATTTT.

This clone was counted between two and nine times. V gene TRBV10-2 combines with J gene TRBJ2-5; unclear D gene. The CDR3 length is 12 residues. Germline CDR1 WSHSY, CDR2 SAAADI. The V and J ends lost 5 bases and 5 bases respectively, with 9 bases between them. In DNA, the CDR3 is TGCGCCAGCAGTTTGGGGTTGGAGACCCAGTACTTC. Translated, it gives CASSLGLETQYF.

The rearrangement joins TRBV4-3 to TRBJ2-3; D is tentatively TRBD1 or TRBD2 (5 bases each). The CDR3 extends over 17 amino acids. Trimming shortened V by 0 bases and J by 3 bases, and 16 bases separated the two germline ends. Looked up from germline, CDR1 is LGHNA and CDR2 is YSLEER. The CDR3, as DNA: TGCGCCAGCAGCCAAGATACCCCCGGGGCTGTAACAGATACGCAGTATTTT. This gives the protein CASSQDTPGAVTDTQYF.

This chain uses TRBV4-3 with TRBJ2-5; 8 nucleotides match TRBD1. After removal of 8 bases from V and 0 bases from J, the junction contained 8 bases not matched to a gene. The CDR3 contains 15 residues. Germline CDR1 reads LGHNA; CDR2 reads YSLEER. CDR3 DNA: TGCGCCAGCCGCGCCGACAGGGGATACCAAGAGACCCAGTACTTC. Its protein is CASRADRGYQETQYF.

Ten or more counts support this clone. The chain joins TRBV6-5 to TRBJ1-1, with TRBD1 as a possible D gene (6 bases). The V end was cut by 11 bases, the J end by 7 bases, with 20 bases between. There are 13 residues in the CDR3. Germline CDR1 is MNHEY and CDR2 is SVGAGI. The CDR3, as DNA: TGTGCCTCAAACCCGGGGGGGCCTGATGAAGCTTTCTTT. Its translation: CASNPGGPDEAFF.

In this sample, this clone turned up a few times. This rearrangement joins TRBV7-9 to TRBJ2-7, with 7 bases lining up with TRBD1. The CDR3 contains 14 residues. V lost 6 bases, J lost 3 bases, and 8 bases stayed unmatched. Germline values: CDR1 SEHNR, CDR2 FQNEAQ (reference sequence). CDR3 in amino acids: CASRRQGLNYEQYF. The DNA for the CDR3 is TGTGCCAGCAGGCGACAGGGATTAAACTACGAGCAGTACTTC.

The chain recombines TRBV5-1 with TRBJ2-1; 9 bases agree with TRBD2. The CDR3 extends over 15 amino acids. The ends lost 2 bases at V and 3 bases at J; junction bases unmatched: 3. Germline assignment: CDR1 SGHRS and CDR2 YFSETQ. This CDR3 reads CASSFSGSGYNEQFF. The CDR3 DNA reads TGCGCCAGCAGCTTTAGCGGGAGTGGCTACAATGAGCAGTTCTTC.

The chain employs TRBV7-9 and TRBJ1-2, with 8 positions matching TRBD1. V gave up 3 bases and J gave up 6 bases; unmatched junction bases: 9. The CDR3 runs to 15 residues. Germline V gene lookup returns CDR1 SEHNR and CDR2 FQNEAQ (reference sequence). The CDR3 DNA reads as TGTGCCAGCAGCTTCCCGGGACAGGAACCCCATGGCTACACCTTC. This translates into CASSFPGQEPHGYTF.